This entry lists 29 T cell receptor beta chains sequenced from one sample in a study of regulatory and conventional T cells in RAG deficiency. Repertoires were generated with immunoSEQ multiplex PCR, while TCRdb's copy carries only in-frame clones and drops some. The sample records about 32,000 clones, 70% to 90% being singletons. These data were also reused for a study on regulatory T cells. In that study: The primer mix had 52 TRBV and 13 TRBJ primers.

The sequencing input was CD8+ T cells sorted from blood. The receptors come from a human donor in good health.

The chain combines TRBV1 with TRBJ2-7; the table calls TRBD1, which could not be checked here. TRBV1 is shown as a pseudogene. The CDR3 is made up of 16 amino acids. The CDR3 DNA is TGCACCAGCAGCCACAGGTTCGAGACAGGGGTCCACGAGCAGTACTTC. Its translation: CTSSHRFETGVHEQYF.

V and J are TRBV6-5 and TRBJ1-1; D is ambiguous. Germline-derived CDR1 and CDR2 are MNHEY and SVGAGI. With 5 bases removed from V and 1 base from J, the gap between germline ends came to 8 bases. This CDR3 has 13 amino acids. The DNA of the CDR3 is TGTGCCAGCAGTCCGGTTGAGAACACTGAAGCTTTCTTT. As protein: CASSPVENTEAFF.

This clone was recorded once. The V gene is TRBV5-1, the J gene TRBJ2-5, with TRBD2 matching 13 bases. The CDR3 spans 15 residues. The V and J ends lost 4 bases and 7 bases, in that order; junction bases with no gene match: 7. Germline V CDR1 and CDR2: SGHRS, YFSETQ. CDR3 bases: TGCGCCAGCAGCCCTGGACTAGCGGGGGTCAGGACCCAGTACTTC. Protein: CASSPGLAGVRTQYF.

J is TRBJ1-2 and V is TRBV6-6; maybe TRBD1 (5 bases). Germline V CDR1 and CDR2: MNHNY, SVGAGI (reference sequence). This CDR3 spans 12 amino acids. V was pared by 2 bases and J by 6 bases, with 7 bases between. CDR3 in DNA: TGTGCCAGCAGTTACAAGGGGAATGGCTACACCTTC. This translates into CASSYKGNGYTF.

The chain joins TRBV11-3 to TRBJ2-5, with TRBD1 matching 8 bases. The DNA end is more similar to TRBJ2-7, so the J call may be wrong. The V gene's germline CDR1 is SGHNT and CDR2 YENEEA. CDR3 length: 13 amino acids. CDR3 nucleotides: TGTGCCAGCAGCAGGACAGGGTCCCCCGAGCAGTACTTC. It encodes CASSRTGSPEQYF.

The V call is TRBV30, the J call TRBJ1-1; D not resolved. Trimming removed 1 base from V and 1 base from J, with 10 bases in between. This CDR3 has 14 residues. Per germline, CDR1 GTSNPN and CDR2 SVGIG (reference sequence). CDR3 coding DNA: TGTGCCTGGAGTGGACGGCTAAGGAACACTGAAGCTTTCTTT. It yields the protein CAWSGRLRNTEAFF. Full variable domain (rest looked up from reference TRBV30 and TRBJ1-1): SQTIHQWPATLVQPVGSPLSLECTVEGTSNPNLYWYRQAAGRGLQLLFYSVGIGQISSEVPQNLSASRPQDRQFILSSKKLLLSDSGFYLCAWSGRLRNTEAFFGQGTRLTVV.

About this clone: Additional DNA sequences in this sample encode the identical CDR3. J is TRBJ1-2 and V is TRBV30; TRBD1 might be the D (6 bases). CDR1 and CDR2 from the germline V gene are GTSNPN and SVGIG (reference sequence). This CDR3 is built from 12 residues. Trimming shortened V by 5 bases and J by 8 bases, and 15 bases separated the two germline ends. CDR3 residues: CAWRRGARGYTF. DNA of the CDR3: TGTGCCTGGCGGCGGGGGGCTAGGGGCTACACCTTC.

V and J are TRBV6-1 and TRBJ2-7; no definite D call. CDR1 is MNHNS, CDR2 SASEGT, per germline. V was clipped by 3 bases and J by 6 bases, with 6 bases between them. CDR3 length equals 11 residues. The CDR3 is CASSEGVEQYF. CDR3 nucleotides: TGTGCCAGCAGTGAGGGTGTCGAGCAGTACTTC.

The chain couples TRBV6-6 to TRBJ1-5; possible D gene TRBD1, 6 bases. Germline assignment: CDR1 MNHNY and CDR2 SVGAGI (reference sequence). V dropped 3 bases and J dropped 5 bases, with 14 bases sitting between them. CDR3 size: 15 residues. In DNA form, the CDR3 reads TGTGCCAGCAGTTATGACGGGACAAGTCATCAGCCCCAGCATTTT. Translated: CASSYDGTSHQPQHF.

The chain employs TRBV5-1 and TRBJ2-1, with 11 nucleotides matching TRBD2. Germline V gene data show CDR1 as SGHRS and CDR2 as YFSETQ. With V trimmed by 0 bases and J by 3 bases, 5 bases remained unmatched. The CDR3 spans 17 residues. This CDR3 is CASSLDGTSGHYNEQFF. The DNA for the CDR3 is TGCGCCAGCAGCTTGGATGGGACTAGCGGCCACTACAATGAGCAGTTCTTC.

This clone was picked up one time. This chain uses TRBV19 with TRBJ2-5; 9 bases match TRBD1. Judging by the DNA end, TRBJ2-7 fits better; the J call may be wrong. The CDR3 consists of 14 residues. Looked up from germline, CDR1 is LNHDA and CDR2 is SQIVND (reference sequence). CDR3 residues: CASRQRQGDYEQYF. CDR3 in DNA: TGTGCCAGTAGGCAAAGACAGGGGGACTACGAGCAGTACTTC.

In DNA form, the CDR3 reads TGTGCCAGTAGTATGGTCAGTGTGGCCGGGGAGCTGTTTTTT. It codes for CASSMVSVAGELFF. The rearrangement links TRBV19 to TRBJ2-2; D gene ambiguous. The germline CDR1 and CDR2 sequences are LNHDA and SQIVND (reference sequence). V lost 3 bases and J lost 6, with 11 bases in between. The CDR3 spans 14 residues.

J is TRBJ2-3 and V is TRBV9; D may be TRBD1 (5 bases). Trimming took off 2 bases at V and 1 base at J, with 17 bases between the two ends. Germline values: CDR1 SGDLS, CDR2 YYNGEE. This CDR3 region has 17 residues. This CDR3 reads CASSVSRALVGTDTQYF. DNA for the CDR3: TGTGCCAGCAGCGTGAGCAGGGCACTGGTTGGCACAGATACGCAGTATTTT.

This clone was picked up a small number of times. The chain carries TRBV6-1 and TRBJ1-4, with 7 bases aligning to TRBD1. Germline lookup yields CDR1 MNHNS and CDR2 SASEGT. The V segment lost 6 bases and the J segment 6 bases; nucleotides outside the gene matches: 4. This CDR3 region has 13 residues. DNA for the CDR3: TGTGCCAGCAGCCGGACAGGAGATGAAAAACTGTTTTTT. This translates into CASSRTGDEKLFF.

The chain employs TRBV5-4 and TRBJ2-2; perhaps TRBD1 as D (6 bases). CDR1 and CDR2 from the germline V gene are SGHNT and YYREEE (reference sequence). The CDR3 is 12 residues long. Between the trimmed V and J ends, which lost 4 bases and 7 bases, there was a span of 8 bases. CDR3 amino acids: CASSPGDGELFF. The CDR3 DNA reads TGTGCCAGCAGCCCAGGGGACGGGGAGCTGTTTTTT.

This rearrangement joins TRBV6-6 to TRBJ1-1; no firm D call. The CDR3 extends over 13 amino acids. The ends were cut back, 6 bases at V and 2 bases at J, with 10 bases in the middle. From germline, CDR1 is MNHNY and CDR2 SVGAGI (reference sequence). The CDR3 region has the DNA TGTGCCAGCAGCAACTGGATTAACACTGAAGCTTTCTTT. It is translated as CASSNWINTEAFF.

The chain recombines TRBV4-1 with TRBJ2-1, with 7 bases aligning to TRBD2. With V trimmed by 0 bases and J by 5 bases, 13 bases remained unmatched. Germline values: CDR1 MGHRA, CDR2 YSYEKL. The CDR3 is made up of 18 amino acids. The CDR3 reads CASSQDGRRGMRDNEQFF. In nucleotides, the CDR3 is TGCGCCAGCAGCCAAGATGGGCGGCGGGGGATGAGGGACAATGAGCAGTTCTTC.

The rearrangement joins TRBV5-5 to TRBJ2-3; D ambiguous. The germline V gene encodes CDR1 SGHKS and CDR2 YYEKEE (reference sequence). This CDR3 contains 14 residues. V lost 5 bases to trimming and J lost 1 base, with 11 bases between them. CDR3 protein: CASRSTKGTDTQYF. As DNA, the CDR3 is TGTGCCAGCAGATCCACTAAGGGCACAGATACGCAGTATTTT.

This clone has only one observation. This chain links TRBV5-6 with TRBJ1-2, with D possibly matching TRBD1 (5 bases). In germline, CDR1 is SGHDT, CDR2 YYEEEE. Trimming removed 0 bases from V and 6 bases from J, with 12 bases in between. The CDR3 runs to 14 residues. The CDR3 DNA reads TGTGCCAGCAGCTTGGTGGCAGGGAGGGATGGCTACACCTTC. Translation gives CASSLVAGRDGYTF.

V and J are TRBV5-1 and TRBJ2-7; 11 bases are a match to TRBD2. The germline V gene has CDR1 SGHRS and CDR2 YFSETQ. After removal of 5 bases from V and 0 bases from J, the junction contained 4 bases not matched to a gene. This CDR3 has 15 amino acids. The chain's CDR3 is CASRSGTSGSYEQYF. As DNA, the CDR3 is TGCGCCAGCAGATCCGGGACTAGCGGCTCCTACGAGCAGTACTTC.

The V gene is TRBV6-1, the J gene TRBJ2-1; possibly TRBD1 for D (6 bases). Germline V gene lookup returns CDR1 MNHNS and CDR2 SASEGT. Deletions cut 2 bases from V and 1 base from J, with 12 bases between. The length of the CDR3 is 16 residues. The CDR3, as DNA: TGTGCCAGCAGTGAAACCCGAAGGGGGTCCTACAATGAGCAGTTCTTC. This sequence encodes CASSETRRGSYNEQFF.

The chain joins TRBV9 to TRBJ2-7; TRBD2 matches 8 bases. CDR1 is SGDLS and CDR2 is YYNGEE in the germline V gene. The CDR3 extends over 15 amino acids. After removal of 0 bases from V and 2 bases from J, the junction contained 4 bases not matched to a gene. The CDR3 protein is CASSVGAGGPYEQYF. The CDR3 DNA reads TGTGCCAGCAGCGTAGGTGCGGGGGGTCCCTACGAGCAGTACTTC.

V and J are TRBV30 and TRBJ1-2; possible D gene TRBD1, 6 bases. Trimming removed 6 bases from V and 6 bases from J, with 11 bases in between. The CDR3 runs to 11 residues. The V gene's germline CDR1 is GTSNPN and CDR2 SVGIG (reference sequence). The CDR3 bases are TGTGCCTGCAACAGGGACCATGGCTACACCTTC. Its translation is CACNRDHGYTF.

The CDR3 sequence is CASSPDPGQIYEQYF. CDR3 nucleotide sequence: TGTGCCAGCAGCCCGGACCCGGGACAAATCTACGAGCAGTACTTC. V gene TRBV7-8 combines with J gene TRBJ2-7, with D possibly matching TRBD1 (6 bases). The CDR3 runs 15 residues. Trimming took off 5 bases at V and 3 bases at J, with 17 bases between the two ends. CDR1 and CDR2 (germline): SGHVS, FQNEAQ.

This chain links TRBV5-1 with TRBJ2-7; 11 bases match TRBD2. CDR1 and CDR2 from the germline V gene are SGHRS and YFSETQ. Trimming took 4 bases from V and 1 from J; bases not matched to a gene: 7. The CDR3 loop spans 16 amino acids. CDR3 bases: TGCGCCAGCAGCACAGGGACTAGCGGCCCGTCCTACGAGCAGTACTTC. It is translated as CASSTGTSGPSYEQYF. The entire variable domain, with the rest obtained from reference TRBV5-1 and TRBJ2-7, is as follows: KAGVTQTPRYLIKTRGQQVTLSCSPISGHRSVSWYQQTPGQGLQFLFEYFSETQRNKGNFPGRFSGRQFSNSRSEMNVSTLELGDSALYLCASSTGTSGPSYEQYFGPGTRLTVT.

This clone was recorded a few times. This chain links TRBV27 with TRBJ2-3; 12 positions match TRBD2. The CDR3 extends over 20 amino acids. V lost 4 bases and J lost 4; bases outside the gene matches: 18. Germline V gives CDR1 MNHEY, CDR2 SMNVEV (reference sequence). CDR3 region: CASSSTLTSGSHFGADTQYF. DNA for the CDR3: TGTGCCAGCAGTTCCACCCTGACTAGCGGGAGTCACTTCGGTGCAGATACGCAGTATTTT.

This sequence joins TRBV5-4 and TRBJ1-1; D is perhaps TRBD1 (6 bases). Germline-derived CDR1 and CDR2 are SGHNT and YYREEE (reference sequence). Trimming removed 2 bases from V and 8 bases from J, with 22 bases in between. This CDR3 has 16 residues. The CDR3 DNA is TGTGCCAGCAGCTTCTTGGGGGCTCATGGGCTCGGGGAAGCTTTCTTT. It codes for CASSFLGAHGLGEAFF.

The chain links TRBV28 to TRBJ1-4, with 7 bases lining up with TRBD1. Germline CDR1 and CDR2: MDHEN and SYDVKM. J lost 5 bases, V lost 10 bases, and 13 bases had no gene match. The CDR3 consists of 15 residues. The CDR3: CATHRQGGKNEKLFF. The CDR3 DNA is TGTGCCACCCATAGACAGGGCGGGAAAAATGAAAAACTGTTTTTT.

V usage is TRBV10-1 and J usage is TRBJ1-6; D is unresolved. In germline, CDR1 is WNHNN, CDR2 SYGVQD (reference sequence). Between the trimmed V and J ends, which lost 7 bases and 6 bases, there was a span of 10 bases. The CDR3 covers 13 residues. In DNA, the CDR3 is TGCGCCAGCACCGACCGGGGTAATTCACCCCTCCACTTT. Protein: CASTDRGNSPLHF.